Presented here are 21 T cell receptor beta chains from one specimen sequenced in a study of post-analysis software for immune sequencing data. Study-wide results and limits: Compared with controls, patients had more of roughly 5 TRBV segments, including TRBV5-6, TRBV5-1 and TRBV20-1.

Which antigens these TCRs recognize remains unknown. Unique molecular identifiers were built into the TCR beta cDNA libraries. TCRdb re-derived calls from the PCR reads in MiXCR, one entry per CDR3 protein. The sample has 740,000 or so distinct CDR3 sequences, about 50% seen once; the top ten hold 4.6%. Sequences were obtained from blood. Source of these receptors: a girl between 10 and 17 years old with multiple sclerosis.

This clonotype occurred once. This sequence joins TRBV25-1 and TRBJ1-1, with 7 nucleotides matching TRBD1. V trimming: 4 bases; J trimming: 10 bases; junction bases outside the gene matches: 15. Germline V lookup: CDR1 MGHDK, CDR2 SYGVNS. The CDR3 totals 15 residues. The CDR3 sequence: CASSVSQGRGGLAFF. CDR3 nucleotide sequence: TGTGCCAGCAGTGTCTCACAGGGCCGAGGGGGCTTAGCTTTCTTT.

Points on this clonotype: Given a much more abundant clone one base away, this may be a read error. This chain connects TRBV10-3 to TRBJ2-3; 12 nucleotides agree with TRBD1. The J call may be mistaken, given a closer DNA end match to TRBJ2-7. The germline gives CDR1 ENHRY, CDR2 SYGVKD. There are 13 residues in the CDR3. The CDR3 here is CAIKGQGAGEQYV. DNA for the CDR3: TGTGCCATCAAGGGACAGGGGGCTGGCGAGCAGTACGTC.

The V and J genes are TRBV6-6 and TRBJ2-3, with no clear D. The germline V and J ends were trimmed by 2 bases and 5 bases, with 5 bases remaining between them. Germline CDR1 reads MNHNY; CDR2 reads SVGAGI (reference sequence). The CDR3 consists of 12 residues. CDR3 sequence: CASSYARDTQYF. Here the CDR3 DNA reads TGTGCCAGCAGTTACGCGAGAGATACGCAGTATTTT.

This clonotype has only a few counts. DNA for the CDR3: TGTGCCAGCAGCTTAACCGGACGGTTAGCAACTAATGAAAAACTGTTTTTT. Residues: CASSLTGRLATNEKLFF. The chain couples TRBV7-6 to TRBJ1-4; D call uncertain. The CDR3 runs 17 residues. V shed 2 bases and J shed 0 bases, with 13 bases lying between them. The germline gives CDR1 SGHVS, CDR2 FNYEAQ.

The chain links TRBV5-1 to TRBJ2-7; D ambiguous. Germline V CDR1 and CDR2: SGHRS, YFSETQ. Trimming removed 1 base at V and 5 bases at J, with 7 bases between. This CDR3 contains 12 residues. The CDR3 region has the DNA TGCGCCAGCAGCTTGCTGGGGAACGAGCAGTACTTC. Translation gives CASSLLGNEQYF.

The rearrangement joins TRBV6-6 to TRBJ2-4, with D maybe TRBD2 (7 bases). This CDR3 is 13 amino acids long. Deletions cut 5 bases from V and 7 bases from J, with 12 bases between. The germline V gene encodes CDR1 MNHNY and CDR2 SVGAGI (reference sequence). CDR3 protein: CASSGGGSNIQYF. The CDR3 nucleotides read TGTGCCAGCAGTGGGGGCGGGAGTAACATTCAGTACTTC.

The chain joins TRBV28 to TRBJ1-2; D is unresolved. Germline values: CDR1 MDHEN, CDR2 SYDVKM. V lost 3 bases to trimming and J lost 4 bases, with 12 bases between them. CDR3 size: 14 residues. CDR3 amino acids: CASSLPGASYGYTF. CDR3 DNA: TGTGCCAGCAGTTTGCCAGGAGCCTCCTATGGCTACACCTTC.

As to this clonotype: Germline is not matched at one junction end, which may reflect a read error. This chain links TRBV6-6 with TRBJ2-5; 10 nucleotides match TRBD2. The DNA end lines up better with TRBJ2-7; the J call may be wrong. Germline loops: CDR1 MNHNY, CDR2 SVGAGI (reference sequence). The CDR3 sequence is 12 residues long. Here the CDR3 DNA reads TGTGTCAGCAGGAGACTAGCGGGCGAGCAGTACTTC. Its protein product is CVSRRLAGEQYF.

This rearrangement joins TRBV5-5 to TRBJ1-3; the D is unclear. Trimming stripped 0 bases from V and 4 bases from J, with 11 bases between. Germline loops: CDR1 SGHKS, CDR2 YYEKEE (reference sequence). The CDR3 totals 15 residues. In nucleotides, the CDR3 is TGTGCCAGCAGCTTGGAGTGGTCGGGAGGAAACACCATATATTTT. It is translated as CASSLEWSGGNTIYF.

The chain carries TRBV27 and TRBJ2-5, with 11 bases that match TRBD2. Near its end, the DNA agrees better with TRBJ2-7, so the J call may be wrong. Germline loops: CDR1 MNHEY, CDR2 SMNVEV (reference sequence). This CDR3 has 15 amino acids. CDR3 loop: CASSLAGGLPYEQYF. For the CDR3, the DNA is TGTGCCAGCAGTCTAGCGGGGGGCCTCCCCTACGAGCAGTACTTC.

V is TRBV18 and J is TRBJ1-6; D possibly corresponds to TRBD1 (5 bases). The CDR3 extends over 16 amino acids. The germline gives CDR1 KGHSH, CDR2 LQKENI. Trimming took off 6 bases at V and 8 bases at J, with 20 bases between the two ends. CDR3 nucleotide sequence: TGTGCCAGCTCTTCGACCAGGTTGGGGGTCTATTCACCCCTCCACTTT. Amino acids: CASSSTRLGVYSPLHF.

The CDR3 reads CASSLAGELGEQYF. The CDR3, as DNA: TGCGCCAGCAGCTTGGCGGGAGAGCTTGGCGAGCAGTACTTC. V gene TRBV5-1 combines with J gene TRBJ2-7; perhaps TRBD2 as D (6 bases). From germline, CDR1 is SGHRS and CDR2 YFSETQ. The germline V and J ends were trimmed by 0 bases and 6 bases, with 13 bases remaining between them. The length of the CDR3 is 14 residues.

About this clonotype: The junction shows a germline mismatch at one end, possibly a read error. This rearrangement joins TRBV3-1 to TRBJ2-7; tentatively, D is TRBD2 (6 bases). Germline assignment: CDR1 LGHDT and CDR2 YNNKEL (reference sequence). The CDR3 length is 15 residues. The CDR3: CASSLTGTLSRERYF. Written as DNA, the CDR3 is TGTGCCAGCAGCCTGACGGGAACCTTGTCCCGGGAGCGGTACTTC.

This clonotype was detected only a few times. V gene TRBV5-1 combines with J gene TRBJ1-2; weak D call: TRBD1 (5 bases). CDR1 is SGHRS and CDR2 is YFSETQ in the germline V gene. The V gene lost 0 bases and the J gene lost 3 bases, with 12 bases spanning the gap. This CDR3 spans 15 amino acids. CDR3: CASSLAGALDYGYTF. CDR3 bases: TGCGCCAGCAGCTTGGCCGGGGCCCTGGACTATGGCTACACCTTC.

The gene calls are TRBV5-1 and TRBJ2-5, with no clear D. Matching the DNA end better, TRBJ2-7 makes the J call doubtful. This CDR3 is built from 13 residues. Germline lookup yields CDR1 SGHRS and CDR2 YFSETQ. CDR3 region: CASRLGSLYEQYF. CDR3 nucleotides: TGCGCCAGCAGACTCGGGTCGCTCTACGAGCAGTACTTC.

V usage is TRBV12-3 or TRBV12-4 and J usage is TRBJ1-4, with D maybe TRBD1 (6 bases). V was trimmed by 3 bases and J by 5 bases, leaving 13 bases between them. The CDR3 is 15 residues long. CDR3 sequence: CASSFQDSGNEKLFF. In DNA, the CDR3 is TGTGCCAGCAGTTTCCAGGACAGCGGAAATGAAAAACTGTTTTTT.

The chain joins TRBV12-3 or TRBV12-4 to TRBJ2-5; 8 bases are shared with TRBD2. The CDR3 is 17 amino acids. V dropped 6 bases and J dropped 4; count of bases not matched to a gene: 16. CDR3 loop: CASSSYGDGGARETQYF. The DNA for the CDR3 is TGTGCCAGCAGCTCTTATGGGGACGGGGGGGCCAGAGAGACCCAGTACTTC.

This sequence joins TRBV27 and TRBJ1-2; D remains ambiguous. There are 15 residues in the CDR3. With 0 bases removed from V and 5 bases from J, the gap between germline ends came to 13 bases. Looked up from germline, CDR1 is MNHEY and CDR2 is SMNVEV (reference sequence). CDR3 amino acids: CASSLSRRDSYGYTF. CDR3 coding DNA: TGTGCCAGCAGTTTATCCCGAAGGGATTCATATGGCTACACCTTC.

This chain's CDR3 is CASNPAGGPGEQYF. As DNA, the CDR3 is TGTGCCAGCAATCCAGCGGGAGGGCCGGGAGAGCAGTACTTC. V and J are TRBV2 and TRBJ2-7; 10 nucleotides line up with TRBD2. J was trimmed by 7 bases and V by 7 bases; bases with no gene match: 10. The CDR3 has 14 residues. The germline CDR1 and CDR2 sequences are SNHLY and FYNNEI.

The V and J genes are TRBV27 and TRBJ1-2; 8 bases are shared with TRBD1. Germline V gene sequence: CDR1 MNHEY, CDR2 SMNVEV (reference sequence). The CDR3 sequence is 13 residues long. V gave up 6 bases and J gave up 4 bases; unmatched junction bases: 4. Written as DNA, the CDR3 is TGTGCCAGCAGCGATACAGGGGGCTATGGCTACACCTTC. Translation gives CASSDTGGYGYTF.

With regard to this clonotype: One junction end does not reproduce the germline sequence, and a read error may be involved. This chain joins TRBV6-2 or TRBV6-3 and TRBJ2-7; weak D call: TRBD1 (5 bases). Germline lookup yields CDR1 MNHEY and CDR2 SVGEGT. The CDR3 sequence is 12 residues long. The CDR3 sequence is CASSMTAYGQYF. The CDR3 DNA follows: TGTGCCAGCAGCATGACAGCCTACGGGCAGTACTTC.